One sample yielded the 13 T cell receptor beta chains listed below, sequenced in a study of T cell repertoires in cytomegalovirus infection. TCRdb re-analysed the reads in MiXCR, keeping a single row per CDR3 protein. This sample carries fewer than 700,000 distinct CDR3 sequences, about 24% of them seen once, and the ten largest clones take approximately 8.2%. Sequences were obtained from CD8+ T cells from PBMCs. The origin of the receptors is a human donor in good health (CMV status not recorded). Some clones in this sample may be carry-over from other donors' samples.

This clonotype was picked up many times. This chain links TRBV28 with TRBJ2-1; 13 nucleotides match TRBD2. CDR3 length: 18 amino acids. V shed 1 base and J 0 bases; nucleotides not matched to a gene: 3. Germline V gene lookup returns CDR1 MDHEN and CDR2 SYDVKM. Here the CDR3 reads CASSLSTSGGISYNEQFF. In nucleotides, the CDR3 is TGTGCCAGCAGTTTATCGACTAGCGGGGGGATCTCCTACAATGAGCAGTTCTTC.

This clonotype was picked up many times. The chain employs TRBV7-2 and TRBJ2-5; TRBD2 matches 10 bases. Germline V gene sequence: CDR1 SGHTA, CDR2 FQGNSA. The CDR3 totals 18 residues. The V gene end was trimmed by 7 bases and the J gene end by 5 bases; junction bases not matched to a gene: 19. The CDR3 DNA sequence: TGTGCCAGCACCATTGGGGCCTGGAGCGGGGGGGCAGGGGAGACCCAGTACTTC. Protein sequence: CASTIGAWSGGAGETQYF.

V and J are TRBV5-4 and TRBJ1-1; possible D gene TRBD1, 5 bases. Germline V gives CDR1 SGHNT, CDR2 YYREEE (reference sequence). V lost 5 bases and J 7 bases, leaving 9 bases between the germline ends. There are 11 residues in the CDR3. The CDR3 here is CASRAGREAFF. The DNA of the CDR3 is TGTGCCAGCAGAGCAGGGCGTGAAGCTTTCTTT.

The chain uses TRBV12-3 or TRBV12-4 and TRBJ1-2, with TRBD1 matching 9 bases. The V gene end was trimmed by 5 bases and the J gene end by 0 bases; junction bases not matched to a gene: 4. The CDR3 contains 15 residues. The CDR3 loop is CASSLDRGSNYGYTF. The CDR3 DNA reads TGTGCCAGCAGTCTCGACAGGGGGTCTAACTATGGCTACACCTTC.

The chain employs TRBV28 and TRBJ1-1; D ambiguous. CDR1 is MDHEN, CDR2 SYDVKM, per germline. The CDR3 is 17 residues long. With 3 bases removed from V and 0 bases from J, the gap between germline ends came to 17 bases. The CDR3 sequence: CASSFPYSTSMNTEAFF. The CDR3 nucleotides read TGTGCCAGCAGTTTCCCGTACAGTACCTCCATGAACACTGAAGCTTTCTTT.

This clonotype showed up many times. The chain employs TRBV7-6 and TRBJ2-5; the D gene is possibly TRBD2 (6 bases). CDR3 length: 15 residues. Germline loops: CDR1 SGHVS, CDR2 FNYEAQ. V was cut by 5 bases and J by 0 bases, with 13 bases left in between. The CDR3 reads CASSPSWGDQETQYF. CDR3 sequence (DNA): TGTGCCAGCAGCCCCTCCTGGGGGGACCAAGAGACCCAGTACTTC.

This clonotype was recorded a few times. The J gene is TRBJ2-5, the V gene TRBV7-9, with 8 bases matching TRBD2. V lost 5 bases, J lost 4 bases, and 6 bases stayed unmatched. CDR3 length equals 14 residues. Germline V lookup: CDR1 SEHNR, CDR2 FQNEAQ (reference sequence). CDR3 sequence (DNA): TGTGCCAGCAGCCCCTCGGGGGGGTTAGAGACCCAGTACTTC. Translation gives CASSPSGGLETQYF.

This clonotype has more than one count but fewer than ten. The rearrangement uses TRBV19 and TRBJ2-2, with a weak D call TRBD1 (5 bases). The germline V gene encodes CDR1 LNHDA and CDR2 SQIVND (reference sequence). The CDR3 totals 18 residues. V lost 7 bases and J lost 6, with 27 bases in between. CDR3 sequence: CASTPITRDSETAGELFF. In DNA, the CDR3 is TGTGCCAGTACCCCAATAACTCGAGACAGCGAGACCGCCGGGGAGCTGTTTTTT. The full variable domain, rest sourced from reference TRBV19 and TRBJ2-2, is DGGITQSPKYLFRKEGQNVTLSCEQNLNHDAMYWYRQDPGQGLRLIYYSQIVNDFQKGDIAEGYSVSREKKESFPLTVTSAQKNPTAFYLCASTPITRDSETAGELFFGEGSRLTVL.

This clonotype was picked up many times. V gene TRBV7-8 combines with J gene TRBJ2-2, with D perhaps TRBD1 (6 bases). CDR1 is SGHVS, CDR2 FQNEAQ, per germline. This CDR3 spans 16 amino acids. The ends were cut back, 5 bases at V and 4 bases at J, with 17 bases in the middle. In DNA form, the CDR3 reads TGTGCCAGCAGCGCACTGTACAGGGTATCCACCGGGGAGCTGTTTTTT. The encoded protein is CASSALYRVSTGELFF.

V is TRBV10-2 and J is TRBJ2-5; 8 bases match TRBD2. V was clipped by 4 bases and J by 4 bases; unmatched bases: 11. The germline V gene encodes CDR1 WSHSY and CDR2 SAAADI. CDR3 length: 16 amino acids. The CDR3 region is CASSGTRGEVGETQYF. The CDR3, as DNA: TGCGCCAGCAGTGGAACGCGGGGGGAAGTCGGAGAGACCCAGTACTTC.

Only a few counts were recorded for this clonotype. V is TRBV27 and J is TRBJ2-3, with 12 bases aligning to TRBD2. The CDR3 extends over 16 amino acids. Germline assignment: CDR1 MNHEY and CDR2 SMNVEV (reference sequence). V shed 5 bases, J shed 3 bases, and the junction held 6 bases outside the gene matches. Written as DNA, the CDR3 is TGTGCCAGCAGTCCTCTCCTAGCGGGGGGGACAGATACGCAGTATTTT. Amino acid sequence: CASSPLLAGGTDTQYF.

The chain has TRBV27 and TRBJ2-5, with D unclear. Germline V CDR1 and CDR2: MNHEY, SMNVEV (reference sequence). The ends were cut back, 0 bases at V and 3 bases at J, with 8 bases in the middle. This CDR3 has 14 amino acids. The CDR3 DNA follows: TGTGCCAGCAGTTTATCTATACAGAAAGAGACCCAGTACTTC. It specifies CASSLSIQKETQYF.

Only a few counts were recorded for this clonotype. The chain couples TRBV9 to TRBJ2-7; D ambiguous. Germline CDR1 is SGDLS and CDR2 is YYNGEE. CDR3 length: 12 amino acids. The V and J ends lost 4 bases and 6 bases respectively, with 11 bases between them. The CDR3 is CASSPFRAEQYV. CDR3 sequence (DNA): TGTGCCAGCAGCCCCTTCCGGGCCGAGCAGTACGTC.